Below, 12 T cell receptor beta chains from the same sample are listed, as sequenced in a study of regulatory T cells in long-lasting Graves disease. Described time point: persistent/refractory GD, antithyroid drugs over 5 years with positive TRAb. PBMC-derived RNA was used for the TCR library. CDR3 regions were amplified by Arm-PCR using iRepertoire HTBI primers to build TCR beta libraries. TCRdb passed the multiplex PCR reads through MiXCR, listing each CDR3 protein once. The sample carries approximately 470,000 distinct CDR3 sequences, around 21% recorded once. The sample consisted of peripheral blood mononuclear cells (PBMCs), taken when the disease was refractory, from a patient treated with antithyroid drugs. The receptors shown here come from a female donor with Graves disease.

In regard to this clonotype: One base away lies a much larger clone, so this may be a sequencing read error. V usage is TRBV6-1 and J usage is TRBJ2-7, with D unclear. The V end lost 6 bases, the J end lost 7 bases, and 25 bases lay between the germline ends. The germline CDR1 and CDR2 sequences are MNHNS and SASEGT. This CDR3 has 16 amino acids. The CDR3 loop reads CASRPWASTQSREQYF. Written as DNA, the CDR3 is TGTGCCAGCAGGCCCTGGGCCTCCACTCAAAGTAGGGAGCAGTACTTC.

V and J are TRBV9 and TRBJ1-1, with D possibly matching TRBD1 (6 bases). Germline V gene lookup returns CDR1 SGDLS and CDR2 YYNGEE. CDR3 length: 16 residues. V lost 4 bases to trimming and J lost 1 base, with 17 bases between them. As DNA, the CDR3 is TGTGCCAGCAGCTCGCACCGGACAGACCCGAACACTGAAGCTTTCTTT. It translates to CASSSHRTDPNTEAFF.

The V call is TRBV28, the J call TRBJ2-1, with D possibly being TRBD2 (6 bases). The V end was cut by 2 bases, the J end by 2 bases, with 10 bases between. The germline gives CDR1 MDHEN, CDR2 SYDVKM. CDR3 length: 15 residues. The CDR3 here is CASSLVAEPYNEQFF. The DNA of the CDR3 is TGTGCCAGCAGTTTAGTAGCGGAACCCTACAATGAGCAGTTCTTC.

This clonotype was recorded at least ten times. The chain employs TRBV6-1 and TRBJ2-4; 14 bases are shared with TRBD2. Trimming at V came to 8 bases and at J to 3 bases, leaving 6 bases not matched to a gene. CDR1 is MNHNS and CDR2 is SASEGT in the germline V gene. The CDR3 sequence is 16 residues long. The CDR3 nucleotides read TGTGCCAGCGGCCGACTAGCGGGAGGGGACAAAAACATTCAGTACTTC. This sequence encodes CASGRLAGGDKNIQYF.

V is TRBV7-2 and J is TRBJ2-7, with D hard to call. This CDR3 contains 13 residues. The V end was cut by 3 bases, the J end by 0 bases, with 6 bases between. Germline CDR1 is SGHTA and CDR2 is FQGNSA. DNA for the CDR3: TGTGCCAGCAGCTTTTTCAACTCCTACGAGCAGTACTTC. Translation: CASSFFNSYEQYF.

The chain carries TRBV7-3 and TRBJ1-1, with D possibly TRBD1 on 5 matching bases. Per germline, CDR1 SGHTA and CDR2 FQGTGA. Trimming took off 5 bases at V and 7 bases at J, with 17 bases between the two ends. This CDR3 contains 14 residues. The CDR3 sequence is CASSPQGGLGEAFF. Written as DNA, the CDR3 is TGTGCCAGCAGCCCCCAGGGAGGGTTGGGTGAAGCTTTCTTT.

V is TRBV9 and J is TRBJ2-7; D ambiguous. The CDR3 length is 16 residues. Germline CDR1 is SGDLS and CDR2 is YYNGEE. V was shortened by 3 bases and J by 2 bases, with 18 bases between the two germline ends. The CDR3 sequence: CASSGSISKPAYEQYF. CDR3 bases: TGTGCCAGCAGCGGGTCAATTTCAAAGCCGGCCTACGAGCAGTACTTC. The full variable domain, completed using reference TRBV9 and TRBJ2-7, is DSGVTQTPKHLITATGQRVTLRCSPRSGDLSVYWYQQSLDQGLQFLIQYYNGEERAKGNILERFSAQQFPDLHSELNLSSLELGDSALYFCASSGSISKPAYEQYFGPGTRLTVT.

This clonotype was recorded at least ten times. The chain is built from TRBV10-3 and TRBJ2-2; 8 bases align to TRBD2. V lost 7 bases to trimming and J lost 1 base; unmatched junction nucleotides: 5. The germline gives CDR1 ENHRY, CDR2 SYGVKD. The CDR3 length is 15 residues. DNA for the CDR3: TGTGCCATCATGGGGCTAGCGGGGAACACCGGGGAGCTGTTTTTT. Protein sequence: CAIMGLAGNTGELFF.

The V call is TRBV19, the J call TRBJ2-2, with D hard to call. V lost 1 base and J 1 base, leaving 7 bases between the germline ends. CDR1 and CDR2 from the germline V gene are LNHDA and SQIVND (reference sequence). CDR3 length: 15 amino acids. CDR3 nucleotide sequence: TGTGCCAGTAGTATAGGGCCTCTGAACACCGGGGAGCTGTTTTTT. Protein: CASSIGPLNTGELFF. Full variable domain (rest looked up from reference TRBV19 and TRBJ2-2): DGGITQSPKYLFRKEGQNVTLSCEQNLNHDAMYWYRQDPGQGLRLIYYSQIVNDFQKGDIAEGYSVSREKKESFPLTVTSAQKNPTAFYLCASSIGPLNTGELFFGEGSRLTVL.

The genes are TRBV27 and TRBJ2-2; 7 bases are shared with TRBD2. V was pared by 3 bases and J by 7 bases, with 8 bases of the junction left unmatched. The CDR3 covers 15 residues. Germline loops: CDR1 MNHEY, CDR2 SMNVEV (reference sequence). The CDR3 spells CASSFFMGGYGELFF. The DNA of the CDR3 is TGTGCCAGCAGTTTCTTCATGGGGGGGTACGGGGAGCTGTTTTTT.

This clonotype was observed many times. The chain couples TRBV2 to TRBJ1-1, with D unclear. V shed 5 bases and J shed 10 bases, with 14 bases lying between them. This CDR3 spans 12 amino acids. Germline V gives CDR1 SNHLY, CDR2 FYNNEI. The CDR3 DNA sequence: TGTGCCAGCAGTCGAGACCCTACGAGAGCTTTCTTT. Its translation is CASSRDPTRAFF.

About this clonotype: A read error may be the cause here, since a much bigger clone is one base away. The chain recombines TRBV13 with TRBJ2-7, with TRBD2 matching over 9 bases. Germline values: CDR1 PRHDT, CDR2 FYEKMQ (reference sequence). CDR3 size: 16 residues. The CDR3 here is CVSSLVASGKSYEQYF. DNA for the CDR3: TGTGTCAGCAGCTTAGTTGCTAGCGGGAAGTCCTACGAGCAGTACTTC.